The clone carrying this T cell receptor beta chain has only one observation. The data originate from a study of T cell changes during pregnancy in multiple sclerosis. The repertoire was sequenced with immunoSEQ multiplex PCR; TCRdb's copy has only in-frame clones and lacks some. The sample lists 13,000 or so clones; just over 90% were seen once. CDR3 length: 15 amino acids. V shed 3 bases, J shed 7 bases, and the junction held 8 bases outside the gene matches. Germline lookup yields CDR1 MDHEN and CDR2 SYDVKM. The sample was peripheral blood, taken in the second trimester of pregnancy. The chain carries TRBV28 and TRBJ2-1; 8 bases match TRBD2. The receptor's source is a female donor in good health, enrolled as a control in a pregnancy study. The CDR3 protein is CASSLGGGGSNEQFF. CDR3 coding DNA: TGTGCCAGCAGTTTGGGGGGCGGGGGGTCGAATGAGCAGTTCTTC.